This is a list of T cell receptor beta chains from one sample in a study of blood T cells in healthy people across ages. TCRdb independently ran MiXCR on the 5' RACE reads; one entry per CDR3 protein. The sample lists about 1.1 million distinct CDR3 sequences; about two fifths were seen once. Sequenced material: blood. The receptors stem from a man aged 18 to 35 in good health. CDR3s include the opening cysteine and the closing phenylalanine or tryptophan. The D gene is left open where the match is weak. Clone sizes are given selectively: once, few, many, or a class where the clone is expanded.

>TRBJ1-6|TRBV12-3/TRBV12-4|TRBD1|-
CASTQRGQINSPLHF
TGTGCCAGCACTCAGAGGGGACAGATCAATTCACCCCTCCACTTT
>TRBJ1-2|TRBV29-1|-|few
CSVDLRDGYTF
TGCAGCGTGGACCTGAGAGATGGCTACACCTTC
>TRBJ2-3|TRBV7-9|-|-
CASSLGRRETDTQYF
TGTGCCAGCAGCTTAGGACGAAGAGAGACAGATACGCAGTATTTT
>TRBJ2-5|TRBV20-1|TRBD1|few
CSATYGTGQLSRETQYF
TGCAGTGCTACCTACGGGACAGGTCAACTATCAAGAGAGACCCAGTACTTC
>TRBJ2-5|TRBV7-2|-|many
CASSLLVQETQYF
TGTGCCAGCAGCTTATTGGTCCAAGAGACCCAGTACTTC
>TRBJ1-2|TRBV7-3|-|-
CASGDSSYGYTF
TGTGCCAGCGGAGACAGCAGCTATGGCTACACCTTC
>TRBJ1-1|TRBV6-5|-|-
CASGALGLTEAFF
TGTGCCAGCGGAGCCTTGGGTCTGACTGAAGCTTTCTTT
>TRBJ1-2|TRBV5-1|-|many
CASRDNYGYTF
TGCGCCAGCAGGGACAACTATGGCTACACCTTC
>TRBJ1-5|TRBV4-1|TRBD1|few
CASSQPTGGAGQPQHF
TGCGCCAGCAGCCAACCTACAGGGGGCGCGGGTCAGCCCCAGCATTTT
>TRBJ2-3|TRBV9|-|-
CASSATGLSSTDTQYF
TGTGCCAGCAGCGCAACAGGACTATCTAGCACAGATACGCAGTATTTT
>TRBJ2-3|TRBV6-1|-|-
CASGNNAGDSYTDTQYF
TGTGCCAGCGGCAATAATGCCGGGGACTCCTACACAGATACGCAGTATTTT
>TRBJ2-3|TRBV28|TRBD2|few
CASSSGLASTDTQYF
TGTGCCAGCAGTTCGGGACTAGCGAGCACAGATACGCAGTATTTT
>TRBJ2-5|TRBV29-1|TRBD2|many
CSVRTSGGGEETQYF
TGCAGCGTTCGCACTAGCGGGGGGGGAGAAGAGACCCAGTACTTC
>TRBJ2-1|TRBV9|-|-
CASSVEGTSRQQFF
TGTGCCAGCAGCGTAGAGGGGACAAGCCGGCAGCAGTTCTTC
>TRBJ2-1|TRBV9|-|-
CASSVVGGPRNEQFF
TGTGCCAGCAGCGTAGTCGGGGGTCCGAGGAATGAGCAGTTCTTC
>TRBJ2-7|TRBV15|-|-
CATSRDLYNEQYF
TGTGCCACCAGCAGAGATTTGTACAATGAGCAGTACTTC
>TRBJ1-2|TRBV5-1|-|-
CASSDIDRYSYTF
TGCGCCAGCAGCGATATAGACAGATATAGCTACACCTTC
>TRBJ1-6|TRBV4-1|-|-
CASSQRDVGNSPLHF
TGCGCCAGCAGCCAACGGGACGTCGGAAATTCACCCCTCCACTTT
>TRBJ2-3|TRBV12-3/TRBV12-4|TRBD1|few
CASRRTGGSTDTQYF
TGTGCCAGTCGGAGGACAGGGGGTAGCACAGATACGCAGTATTTT
>TRBJ2-1|TRBV6-2/TRBV6-3|-|few
CASRRFPSLVNEQFF
TGTGCCAGCAGACGTTTCCCCAGTCTTGTCAATGAGCAGTTCTTC
>TRBJ2-1|TRBV2|TRBD2|-
CASSEALGVAGDPPLGDEQFF
TGTGCCAGCAGTGAAGCGCTTGGGGTAGCGGGGGACCCTCCCCTGGGGGATGAGCAGTTCTTC
>TRBJ1-5|TRBV7-9|-|many
CASTQDNQPQHF
TGTGCCAGCACCCAGGACAATCAGCCCCAGCATTTT
>TRBJ2-2|TRBV5-1|-|-
CAKRDRSNTGELFF
TGCGCCAAGAGAGATCGCTCTAACACCGGGGAGCTGTTTTTT
>TRBJ2-3|TRBV24-1|-|-
CATSGARETDTQYF
TGTGCCACCAGTGGTGCCAGGGAGACAGATACGCAGTATTTT
>TRBJ2-3|TRBV7-9|TRBD2|-
CASSGSGGRSSSTDTQYF
TGTGCCAGCAGCGGTAGCGGGGGGCGTTCCTCTAGCACAGATACGCAGTATTTT
>TRBJ2-7|TRBV6-1|-|-
CASSELGFHEQYF
TGTGCCAGCAGCGAACTAGGTTTCCACGAGCAGTACTTC
>TRBJ1-2|TRBV12-3/TRBV12-4|-|-
CASSLIGVPLYGYTF
TGTGCCAGCAGTTTAATAGGGGTCCCCCTTTACGGCTACACCTTC
>TRBJ2-3|TRBV21-1|-|-
CASSNGASLGPGGTDTQYF
TGTGCCAGCAGCAATGGGGCCAGTTTAGGTCCCGGGGGTACAGATACGCAGTATTTT
>TRBJ1-5|TRBV10-3|TRBD1|few
CAISDRDRFQPQHF
TGTGCCATCAGTGACCGGGACAGATTCCAGCCCCAGCATTTT
>TRBJ1-4|TRBV12-3/TRBV12-4|TRBD1|-
CASRAETGPEKLFF
TGTGCCAGCAGGGCCGAGACAGGGCCCGAAAAACTGTTTTTT
>TRBJ2-3|TRBV12-3/TRBV12-4|-|-
CASSLVSSGLDTQYF
TGTGCCAGCAGTTTAGTCTCGTCCGGGTTGGATACGCAGTATTTT
>TRBJ2-3|TRBV12-3/TRBV12-4|TRBD1|few
CASSYRGVTDTQYF
TGTGCCAGCAGTTACAGGGGGGTCACAGATACGCAGTATTTT